The sequence of this TCR beta chain was determined in a study of blood T cell repertoires in COVID-19. Study-level background: T cells, B-cell-depleted T cells, or PBMCs provided the cDNA or gDNA that served as material.

Per the authors' pipeline: Estimation of nucleated cell counts relied on the amplification of reference gene primers. Profiling relied on immunoSEQ multiplex PCR, and the TCRdb table lists in-frame clones only, not all of them. Clonal size and the V and J genes are those of that table, whereas D and trimming came from the DNA. The sample has about 260,000 clones; around 86% are singletons. This CDR3 has 16 amino acids. Between the trimmed V and J ends, which lost 2 bases and 3 bases, there was a span of 14 bases. CDR1 is MDHEN, CDR2 SYDVKM, per germline. The sequence came from a man aged 18 to 30 with active or convalescent COVID-19. Material: peripheral blood. The V and J genes are TRBV28 and TRBJ1-5, with no clear D. The chain's CDR3 is CASSLGFGGLNQPQHF. CDR3 coding DNA: TGTGCCAGCAGTTTAGGGTTTGGAGGGCTCAATCAGCCCCAGCATTTT.